These T cell receptor beta chains were read from a single sample in a study of monozygotic twins with inflammatory bowel disease. TCRdb reprocessed the 5' RACE reads and keeps a single row for each CDR3 protein, giving no DNA. The table lists over 350,000 distinct CDR3 sequences. Input material: blood. The receptors stem from a human donor with ulcerative colitis or Crohn's disease, or a healthy co-twin of an affected twin (not recorded which). The CDR3 runs from the conserved cysteine through the conserved F or W.

CDR3 length: 15; V gene: TRBV5-1; J gene: TRBJ2-1; CDR3 protein: CASSFWGTGDNEQFF
CDR3 length: 17; V gene: TRBV15; J gene: TRBJ1-1; CDR3 protein: CATNRPSDPKEGTEAFF
CDR3 length: 14; V gene: TRBV4-1; J gene: TRBJ2-5; CDR3 protein: CASSQDQAQETQYF
CDR3 length: 12; V gene: TRBV19; J gene: TRBJ1-2; CDR3 protein: CASSIGLGGYTF
CDR3 length: 15; V gene: TRBV14; J gene: TRBJ2-2; CDR3 protein: CASSQLTLNTGELFF
CDR3 length: 12; V gene: TRBV7-8; J gene: TRBJ1-1; CDR3 protein: CASSLSMAEAFF
CDR3 length: 14; V gene: TRBV18; J gene: TRBJ2-2; CDR3 protein: CASSPPQITGELFF
CDR3 length: 17; V gene: TRBV4-3; J gene: TRBJ1-3; CDR3 protein: CASSLGTDIHSGNTIYF
CDR3 length: 14; V gene: TRBV5-6; J gene: TRBJ2-1; CDR3 protein: CASNLELSGNEQFF
CDR3 length: 12; V gene: TRBV20-1; J gene: TRBJ1-5; CDR3 protein: CSARSGNQPQHF
CDR3 length: 16; V gene: TRBV30; J gene: TRBJ1-5; CDR3 protein: CAWTGGLSRGNQPQHF
CDR3 length: 15; V gene: TRBV5-1; J gene: TRBJ2-1; CDR3 protein: CASSRIAGDYNEQFF
CDR3 length: 19; V gene: TRBV3-1; J gene: TRBJ2-1; CDR3 protein: CASSQELAGGTSSYNEQFF
CDR3 length: 12; V gene: TRBV29-1; J gene: TRBJ2-7; CDR3 protein: CSARTGWYEQYF
CDR3 length: 16; V gene: TRBV7-3; J gene: TRBJ1-1; CDR3 protein: CASSLTWTGTNTEAFF
CDR3 length: 15; V gene: TRBV4-1; J gene: TRBJ2-3; CDR3 protein: CASSERDSPTDTQYF
CDR3 length: 15; V gene: TRBV24-1; J gene: TRBJ2-2; CDR3 protein: CATSGQCLNTGELFF
CDR3 length: 14; V gene: TRBV9; J gene: TRBJ2-2; CDR3 protein: CASSVGRNTGELFF
CDR3 length: 14; V gene: TRBV7-2; J gene: TRBJ1-5; CDR3 protein: CASSFTELNQPQHF
CDR3 length: 17; V gene: TRBV7-2; J gene: TRBJ1-2; CDR3 protein: CASSFRRDREEGSGYTF
CDR3 length: 14; V gene: TRBV11-3; J gene: TRBJ2-3; CDR3 protein: CASSLDYGTSAQYF
CDR3 length: 14; V gene: TRBV6-1; J gene: TRBJ2-7; CDR3 protein: CASSLAQSFGEQYF
CDR3 length: 15; V gene: TRBV7-9; J gene: TRBJ2-2; CDR3 protein: CASSPKDREPGELFF
CDR3 length: 14; V gene: TRBV27; J gene: TRBJ2-5; CDR3 protein: CASSFNRGPETQYF
CDR3 length: 13; V gene: TRBV20-1; J gene: TRBJ1-1; CDR3 protein: CSANRDRVTEAFF
CDR3 length: 15; V gene: TRBV29-1; J gene: TRBJ2-7; CDR3 protein: CSVEDHGALTYEQYF
CDR3 length: 14; V gene: TRBV27; J gene: TRBJ2-7; CDR3 protein: CASSLDRGSHEQYF
CDR3 length: 15; V gene: TRBV5-6; J gene: TRBJ2-1; CDR3 protein: CASSATGGSYNEQFF
CDR3 length: 16; V gene: TRBV5-1; J gene: TRBJ1-4; CDR3 protein: CASSLAGGRNNEKLFF
CDR3 length: 17; V gene: TRBV6-1; J gene: TRBJ2-6; CDR3 protein: CATIYRGSLSGANVLTF
CDR3 length: 14; V gene: TRBV25-1; J gene: TRBJ2-7; CDR3 protein: CASSEYGGNYEQYF
CDR3 length: 15; V gene: TRBV19; J gene: TRBJ1-2; CDR3 protein: CASRVPGQGNYGYTF
CDR3 length: 14; V gene: TRBV20-1; J gene: TRBJ2-1; CDR3 protein: CSASPWTGAGEQFF
CDR3 length: 14; V gene: TRBV20-1; J gene: TRBJ2-7; CDR3 protein: CSARDGRGSGEQYF
CDR3 length: 16; V gene: TRBV7-9; J gene: TRBJ1-4; CDR3 protein: CAGDRNLGDTNEKLFF
CDR3 length: 16; V gene: TRBV9; J gene: TRBJ2-7; CDR3 protein: CASSVGGVGVSYEQYF
CDR3 length: 14; V gene: TRBV5-1; J gene: TRBJ2-3; CDR3 protein: CASSLVPSSDTQYF
CDR3 length: 17; V gene: TRBV7-3; J gene: TRBJ2-7; CDR3 protein: CASSSRQQGSVTYEQYF
CDR3 length: 14; V gene: TRBV20-1; J gene: TRBJ2-1; CDR3 protein: CSAPLDRAYNEQFF
CDR3 length: 13; V gene: TRBV2; J gene: TRBJ2-5; CDR3 protein: CASSVERQETQYF
CDR3 length: 14; V gene: TRBV7-2; J gene: TRBJ2-2; CDR3 protein: CASSSDRNTGELFF
CDR3 length: 16; V gene: TRBV5-1; J gene: TRBJ1-5; CDR3 protein: CASSLGVGTPNQPQHF
CDR3 length: 14; V gene: TRBV7-9; J gene: TRBJ2-7; CDR3 protein: CASKYGDGPYEQYF
CDR3 length: 15; V gene: TRBV7-6; J gene: TRBJ1-1; CDR3 protein: CASSLDWGEATEAFF
CDR3 length: 15; V gene: TRBV7-8; J gene: TRBJ1-1; CDR3 protein: CASSSETGTGSEAFF
CDR3 length: 15; V gene: TRBV6-1; J gene: TRBJ1-6; CDR3 protein: CASRVQSVYNSPLHF
CDR3 length: 15; V gene: TRBV19; J gene: TRBJ1-2; CDR3 protein: CASSIQEGSPGGYTF
CDR3 length: 14; V gene: TRBV12-3/TRBV12-4; J gene: TRBJ2-7; CDR3 protein: CASSLFSPSTEQYF
CDR3 length: 18; V gene: TRBV9; J gene: TRBJ2-2; CDR3 protein: CASSVARLGTSLTGELFF
CDR3 length: 17; V gene: TRBV7-2; J gene: TRBJ1-3; CDR3 protein: CASSFRQGIQTGNTIYF
CDR3 length: 14; V gene: TRBV30; J gene: TRBJ1-2; CDR3 protein: CAWRGTGPNYGYTF
CDR3 length: 14; V gene: TRBV7-3; J gene: TRBJ2-5; CDR3 protein: CASSSSGSRETQYF
CDR3 length: 12; V gene: TRBV29-1; J gene: TRBJ1-5; CDR3 protein: CSVGGDYQPQHF